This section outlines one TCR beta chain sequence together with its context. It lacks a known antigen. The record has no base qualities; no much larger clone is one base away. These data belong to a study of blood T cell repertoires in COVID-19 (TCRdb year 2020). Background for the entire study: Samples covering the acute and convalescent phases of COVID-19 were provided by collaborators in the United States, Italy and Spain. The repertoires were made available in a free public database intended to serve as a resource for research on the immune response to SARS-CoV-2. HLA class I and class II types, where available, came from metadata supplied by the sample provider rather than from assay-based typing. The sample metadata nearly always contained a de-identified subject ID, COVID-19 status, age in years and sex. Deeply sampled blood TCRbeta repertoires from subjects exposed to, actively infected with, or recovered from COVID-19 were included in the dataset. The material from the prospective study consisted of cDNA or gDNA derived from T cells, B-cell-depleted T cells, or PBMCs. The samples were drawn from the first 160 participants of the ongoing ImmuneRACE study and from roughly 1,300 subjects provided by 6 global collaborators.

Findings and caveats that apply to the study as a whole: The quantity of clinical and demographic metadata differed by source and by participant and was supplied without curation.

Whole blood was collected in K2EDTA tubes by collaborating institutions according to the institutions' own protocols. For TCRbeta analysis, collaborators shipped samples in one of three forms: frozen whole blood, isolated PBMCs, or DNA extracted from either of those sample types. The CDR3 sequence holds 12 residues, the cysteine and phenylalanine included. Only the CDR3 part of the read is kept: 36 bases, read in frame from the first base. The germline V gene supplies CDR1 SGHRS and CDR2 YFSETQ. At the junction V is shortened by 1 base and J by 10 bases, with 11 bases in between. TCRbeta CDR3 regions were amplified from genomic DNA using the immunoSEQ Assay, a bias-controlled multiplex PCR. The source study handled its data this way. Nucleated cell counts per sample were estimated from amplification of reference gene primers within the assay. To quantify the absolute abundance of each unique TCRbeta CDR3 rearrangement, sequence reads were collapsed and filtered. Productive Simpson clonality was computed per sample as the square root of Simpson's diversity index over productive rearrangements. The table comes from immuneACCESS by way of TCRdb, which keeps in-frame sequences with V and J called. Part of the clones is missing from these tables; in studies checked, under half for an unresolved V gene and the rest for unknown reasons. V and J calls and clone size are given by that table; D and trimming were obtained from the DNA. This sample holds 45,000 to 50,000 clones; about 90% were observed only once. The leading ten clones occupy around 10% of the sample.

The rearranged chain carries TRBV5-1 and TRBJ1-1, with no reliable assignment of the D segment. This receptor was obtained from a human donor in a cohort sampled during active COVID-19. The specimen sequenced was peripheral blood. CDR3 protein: CASSLNEDSAFF. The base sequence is TGCGCCAGCAGCTTGAACGAGGATTCAGCTTTCTTT. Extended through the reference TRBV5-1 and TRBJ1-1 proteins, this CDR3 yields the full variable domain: KAGVTQTPRYLIKTRGQQVTLSCSPISGHRSVSWYQQTPGQGLQFLFEYFSETQRNKGNFPGRFSGRQFSNSRSEMNVSTLELGDSALYLCASSLNEDSAFFGQGTRLTVV.